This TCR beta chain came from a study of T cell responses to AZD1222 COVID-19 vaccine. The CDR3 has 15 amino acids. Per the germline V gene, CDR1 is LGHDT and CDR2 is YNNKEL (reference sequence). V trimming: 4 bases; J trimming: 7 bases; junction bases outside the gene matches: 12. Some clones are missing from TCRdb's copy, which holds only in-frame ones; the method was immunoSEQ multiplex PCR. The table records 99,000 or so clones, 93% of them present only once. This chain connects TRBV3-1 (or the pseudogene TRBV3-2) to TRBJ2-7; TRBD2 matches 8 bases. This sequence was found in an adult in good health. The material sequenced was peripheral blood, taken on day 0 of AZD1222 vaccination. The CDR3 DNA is TGTGCCAGCAGCCCCTCTAAGAGCGGGAGTTGGGAGCAGTACTTC. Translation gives CASSPSKSGSWEQYF.